This TCR beta chain comes out of a study of blood T cells in healthy people across ages. Sample-barcoded 5' priming and a J-beta primer mix drove a second PCR of roughly 7 to 11 cycles. Using its own MiXCR run on the 5' RACE reads, TCRdb lists one record per CDR3 protein. This table holds roughly 1,300,000 distinct CDR3 sequences, approximately 60% found once. Study-wide findings and caveats: In older individuals, TCR beta diversity per million T cells was lower, falling roughly linearly with age.

This clonotype was counted a single time. What it recognizes is unknown. This CDR3 is built from 18 residues. Per the germline V gene, CDR1 is SGHTA and CDR2 is FQGNSA. The origin of this receptor is a man younger than 35 in good health. The sequenced material came from blood. The rearrangement uses TRBV7-2 and TRBJ2-1; 8 bases are a match to TRBD2. The J call may not be correct, given that the DNA end is closer to TRBJ2-7. The CDR3 loop reads CASSSYTRLAFSYNEQYF. As DNA, the CDR3 is TGTGCCAGCAGCTCATATACCCGACTAGCGTTTTCCTACAATGAGCAGTACTTC.